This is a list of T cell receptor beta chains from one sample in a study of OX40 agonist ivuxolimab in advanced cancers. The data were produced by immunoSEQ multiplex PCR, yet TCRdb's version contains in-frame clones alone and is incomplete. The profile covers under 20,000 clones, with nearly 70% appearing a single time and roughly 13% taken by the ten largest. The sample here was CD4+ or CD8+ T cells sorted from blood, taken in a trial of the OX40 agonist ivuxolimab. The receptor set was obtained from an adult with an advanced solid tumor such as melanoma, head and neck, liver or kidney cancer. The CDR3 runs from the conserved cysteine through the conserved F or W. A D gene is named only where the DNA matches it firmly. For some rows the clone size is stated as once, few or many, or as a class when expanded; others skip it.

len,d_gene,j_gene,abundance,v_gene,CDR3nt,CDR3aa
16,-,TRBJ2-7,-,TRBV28,TGTGCCAGCACACTATCGCGGACCCCCAACCCCTACGAGCAGTACTTC,CASTLSRTPNPYEQYF
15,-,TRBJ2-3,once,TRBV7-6,TGTGCCAGCAGCTTAGCGGGGGGCTGGACAGATACGCAGTATTTT,CASSLAGGWTDTQYF
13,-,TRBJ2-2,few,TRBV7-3,TGTGCCAGCAGCCCTACGACTACCGGGGAGCTGTTTTTT,CASSPTTTGELFF
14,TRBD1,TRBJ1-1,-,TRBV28,TGTGCCAGCAGTTTGACAGGGTCGCAGGCTGAAGCTTTCTTT,CASSLTGSQAEAFF
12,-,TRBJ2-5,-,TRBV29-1,TGCAGCGTTGTGATGGGTGGGGAGACCCAGTACTTC,CSVVMGGETQYF
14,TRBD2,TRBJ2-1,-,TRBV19,TGTGCCAGTAGTACCCTAGCGGGGTACAATGAGCAGTTCTTC,CASSTLAGYNEQFF
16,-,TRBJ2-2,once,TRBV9,TGTGCCAGCAGCCTTTTCGGGTCTGTCTTCACCGGGGAGCTGTTTTTT,CASSLFGSVFTGELFF
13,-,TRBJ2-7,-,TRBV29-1,TGCAGCGTCGTCGTGGGGGCCAAATACGAGCAGTACTTC,CSVVVGAKYEQYF
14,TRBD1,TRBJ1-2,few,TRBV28,TGTGCCAGCATACCGGGACAGGGCCCCTCTGGCTACACCTTC,CASIPGQGPSGYTF
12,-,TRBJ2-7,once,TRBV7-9,TGTGCCAGCAGCTTAGGTGTGTACGAGCAGTACTTC,CASSLGVYEQYF
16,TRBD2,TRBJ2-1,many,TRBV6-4,TGTGCCAGCAGTGAGTCCGGCGGGAGGGGTTACAATGAGCAGTTCTTC,CASSESGGRGYNEQFF